Listed here are 26 T cell receptor beta chains from one sample, sequenced in a study of molecular identifiers for immune sequencing clone quantification. From the PCR reads, TCRdb called clonotypes with MiXCR, one entry per CDR3 protein. The repertoire holds some 580,000 distinct CDR3 sequences, 25% seen once, with around 0.78% in the top ten. Source material: naive CD8+ T cells from blood, with Jurkat cell RNA spiked in. Subset meaning: FACS-sorted CD8+CD4-CCR7+CD45RA+ naive T cells. The origin of the receptors is a human donor in good health. Some libraries in this study had Jurkat cell RNA spiked in.

This clonotype was detected a few times. The J gene is TRBJ1-1, the V gene TRBV4-1; no firm D call. Germline values: CDR1 MGHRA, CDR2 YSYEKL. With 1 base removed from V and 6 bases from J, the gap between germline ends came to 15 bases. The CDR3 has 15 residues. The CDR3 loop reads CASSQVSVFYAEAFF. CDR3 nucleotides: TGCGCCAGCAGCCAAGTTAGCGTGTTTTACGCTGAAGCTTTCTTT.

This clonotype was recorded at least ten times. The CDR3 coding sequence is TGTGCCAGCAGTGCAAACAGGGGGTTAGGGGAGCAGTACTTC. It translates to CASSANRGLGEQYF. The gene calls are TRBV28 and TRBJ2-7; 8 nucleotides agree with TRBD1. The ends lost 5 bases at V and 7 bases at J; junction bases unmatched: 10. The CDR3 consists of 14 residues. CDR1 and CDR2 from the germline V gene are MDHEN and SYDVKM.

At least ten counts were recorded for this clonotype. This sequence joins TRBV2 and TRBJ1-2, with unresolved D. V lost 7 bases to trimming and J lost 3 bases, with 9 bases between them. This CDR3 spans 12 amino acids. Germline CDR1 is SNHLY and CDR2 is FYNNEI. In DNA, the CDR3 is TGTGCCAGCAAAGATTGGGACTATGGCTACACCTTC. It yields the protein CASKDWDYGYTF.

With regard to this clonotype: This sequence may be a read error, since a much larger clone differs from it by one base. This chain joins TRBV5-3 and TRBJ2-3; 9 nucleotides agree with TRBD2. TRBV5-3 is marked as an open reading frame, function uncertain. With 8 bases clipped from V and 4 bases from J, the junction kept 8 bases outside the gene matches. CDR3 length: 14 residues. CDR3 coding DNA: TGTGCCAGCACCTCGGGACTAGCCTCAGATACGCAGTATTTT. This codes for CASTSGLASDTQYF.

At least ten counts were recorded for this clonotype. The rearrangement links TRBV5-1 to TRBJ2-7; TRBD2 might be the D (6 bases). The V gene's germline CDR1 is SGHRS and CDR2 YFSETQ. The CDR3 runs to 13 residues. The ends were cut back, 6 bases at V and 6 bases at J, with 16 bases in the middle. The CDR3 region is CASNLEGQTEQYF. The CDR3 bases are TGCGCCAGCAATCTGGAGGGGCAAACCGAGCAGTACTTC.

A few counts support this clonotype. The gene calls are TRBV20-1 and TRBJ2-1; TRBD1 matches 8 bases. Per the germline V gene, CDR1 is DFQATT and CDR2 is SNEGSKA (reference sequence). The length of the CDR3 is 15 residues. V was pared by 3 bases and J by 3 bases, with 7 bases of the junction left unmatched. The chain's CDR3 is CSARSDRDIYNEQFF. Here the CDR3 DNA reads TGCAGTGCTAGGTCGGACAGGGATATCTACAATGAGCAGTTCTTC.

This clonotype was counted many times. The rearrangement uses TRBV7-9 and TRBJ1-1; 8 bases are shared with TRBD1. Trimming removed 6 bases from V and 0 bases from J; junction bases left unmatched: 18. The CDR3 has 19 amino acids. The V gene's germline CDR1 is SEHNR and CDR2 FQNEAQ (reference sequence). The CDR3 sequence is CASRSPPVGTGDMNTEAFF. In DNA form, the CDR3 reads TGTGCCAGCAGGTCCCCCCCTGTAGGGACAGGAGATATGAACACTGAAGCTTTCTTT.

The gene calls are TRBV19 and TRBJ2-1, with D perhaps TRBD2 (7 bases). Trimming cost V 3 bases and J 8 bases, with 17 bases left between them. In germline, CDR1 is LNHDA, CDR2 SQIVND (reference sequence). This CDR3 region has 15 residues. In DNA form, the CDR3 reads TGTGCCAGTAGTATTTGGGGGGAGGGGGGGTATGAGCAGTTCTTC. This gives the protein CASSIWGEGGYEQFF.

This clonotype was recorded at least ten times. The V gene is TRBV19, the J gene TRBJ1-1; D uncertain. CDR1 is LNHDA and CDR2 is SQIVND in the germline V gene (reference sequence). With 3 bases removed from V and 1 base from J, the gap between germline ends came to 9 bases. There are 14 residues in the CDR3. CDR3 amino acids: CASSIATSNTEAFF. In DNA, the CDR3 is TGTGCCAGTAGTATTGCCACCTCGAACACTGAAGCTTTCTTT.

At least ten counts were recorded for this clonotype. The chain uses TRBV15 and TRBJ2-6; 11 nucleotides match TRBD2. Germline trimming cut 8 bases from V and 0 bases from J; bases unmatched to any gene: 9. The CDR3 runs to 18 residues. Germline V gene data show CDR1 as LNHNV and CDR2 as YYDKDF (reference sequence). CDR3 coding DNA: TGTGCCACCGCCCGGACTAGCGGGTTTAGCTCTGGGGCCAACGTCCTGACTTTC. Its translation is CATARTSGFSSGANVLTF.

At least ten counts were recorded for this clonotype. J is TRBJ2-5 and V is TRBV28; 11 nucleotides align to TRBD1. V dropped 5 bases and J dropped 5; count of bases not matched to a gene: 4. There are 14 residues in the CDR3. From germline, CDR1 is MDHEN and CDR2 SYDVKM. The DNA of the CDR3 is TGTGCCAGCAGTGCCGGGACAGGGGGTGAGACCCAGTACTTC. It codes for CASSAGTGGETQYF.

This clonotype was seen a handful of times. The V call is TRBV20-1, the J call TRBJ2-7; perhaps TRBD2 as D (5 bases). V was cut by 0 bases and J by 5 bases, with 8 bases left in between. This CDR3 has 12 residues. CDR1 is DFQATT and CDR2 is SNEGSKA in the germline V gene (reference sequence). Written as DNA, the CDR3 is TGCAGTGCTAGAGATCGGGGTGACGAGCAGTACTTC. Translation gives CSARDRGDEQYF.

The chain employs TRBV7-9 and TRBJ2-3; TRBD1 aligns across 9 bases. J gave up 4 bases and V 0 bases, and 5 bases lay outside the gene matches. The CDR3 sequence is 16 residues long. Germline V gives CDR1 SEHNR, CDR2 FQNEAQ (reference sequence). The CDR3 loop reads CASSLAGTGPPDTQYF. The CDR3 nucleotides are TGTGCCAGCAGCTTAGCGGGGACAGGGCCACCAGATACGCAGTATTTT.

In this sample, this clonotype turned up many times. In DNA form, the CDR3 reads TGTGCCACCAGACCGGGAGCGGGAGCCAAAAACATTCAGTACTTC. Protein sequence: CATRPGAGAKNIQYF. V usage is TRBV15 and J usage is TRBJ2-4, with D maybe TRBD2 (6 bases). Germline V gene sequence: CDR1 LNHNV, CDR2 YYDKDF (reference sequence). The CDR3 consists of 15 residues. Trimming stripped 6 bases from V and 0 bases from J, with 12 bases between.

This sequence joins TRBV28 and TRBJ1-2; no clear D. Germline V gene sequence: CDR1 MDHEN, CDR2 SYDVKM. There are 14 residues in the CDR3. Trimming shortened V by 3 bases and J by 8 bases, and 16 bases separated the two germline ends. Here the CDR3 reads CASSLGRLVSGYTF. The CDR3 region has the DNA TGTGCCAGCAGTTTGGGGAGATTAGTTAGCGGCTACACCTTC.

This chain joins TRBV20-1 and TRBJ2-3; D unresolved. The germline V and J ends were trimmed by 6 bases and 9 bases, with 25 bases remaining between them. There are 15 residues in the CDR3. The V gene's germline CDR1 is DFQATT and CDR2 SNEGSKA (reference sequence). In DNA form, the CDR3 reads TGCAGTGCGAAAGTCGGGCAGGCCCCAAGCACAACGCAGTATTTT. Protein: CSAKVGQAPSTTQYF.

This clonotype was found many times. The V call is TRBV24-1, the J call TRBJ2-2; TRBD1 matches 7 bases. The CDR3 sequence is 15 residues long. CDR1 and CDR2 (germline): KGHDR, SFDVKD. The J segment lost 3 bases and the V segment lost 5 bases, leaving 5 bases of the junction unmatched. The CDR3 sequence: CATSGRDRYTGELFF. As DNA, the CDR3 is TGTGCCACCAGTGGCCGGGACAGATACACCGGGGAGCTGTTTTTT.

As concerns this clonotype: This may stem from a read error, because a much larger clone lies one nucleotide away. The CDR3 carries no conserved terminal phenylalanine or tryptophan, so it likely arises from a read error. This sequence joins TRBV27 and TRBJ2-7, with 8 bases identical to TRBD1. The CDR3 length is 13 residues. Looked up from germline, CDR1 is MNHEY and CDR2 is SMNVEV (reference sequence). J gave up 4 bases and V 3 bases, and 2 bases lay outside the gene matches. CDR3 in DNA: TGTGCCAGCAGTTTTTACAGGGGGTACGAGCAGTACTAC. Its protein product is CASSFYRGYEQYY.

For this clonotype: This may arise from a read error, as a much more abundant clone is one base away. The CDR3 bases are TGCAGTGCTAGGGCCAGGAGGGGGAAAACTGCAACTAATGAAGAACTGTTTTTT. Translating it yields CSARARRGKTATNEELFF. V is TRBV20-1 and J is TRBJ1-4; a weak D match, TRBD1 (6 bases). Germline V gene data show CDR1 as DFQATT and CDR2 as SNEGSKA (reference sequence). This CDR3 region has 18 residues.

The V gene is TRBV9, the J gene TRBJ2-7; 9 nucleotides agree with TRBD1. CDR3 length equals 14 residues. Unmatched junction bases numbered 7, after V lost 4 bases and J lost 5 bases. The germline gives CDR1 SGDLS, CDR2 YYNGEE. The CDR3 region is CASSIRDRVHEQYF. Written as DNA, the CDR3 is TGTGCCAGCAGCATACGGGACAGGGTCCACGAGCAGTACTTC.

In its sample, this clonotype was seen many times. V gene TRBV7-9 combines with J gene TRBJ2-7, with 10 positions matching TRBD1. The CDR3 loop spans 14 amino acids. CDR1 is SEHNR and CDR2 is FQNEAQ in the germline V gene (reference sequence). V lost 5 bases to trimming and J lost 6 bases; unmatched junction nucleotides: 7. The CDR3 DNA is TGTGCCAGCAGCCACCCCGACAGGGGGCGCGAGCAGTACTTC. Amino acid sequence: CASSHPDRGREQYF.

This clonotype was seen a few times. The chain couples TRBV27 to TRBJ2-7; TRBD1 aligns across 10 bases. V was pared by 6 bases and J by 2 bases, with 7 bases of the junction left unmatched. This CDR3 is built from 15 residues. The germline CDR1 and CDR2 sequences are MNHEY and SMNVEV (reference sequence). CDR3 residues: CASREGQGPAYEQYF. CDR3 in DNA: TGTGCCAGCAGGGAGGGACAGGGGCCCGCCTACGAGCAGTACTTC.

Only a few counts were recorded for this clonotype. The rearrangement uses TRBV4-1 and TRBJ2-1; TRBD2 might be the D (5 bases). This CDR3 is built from 13 residues. CDR1 and CDR2 from the germline V gene are MGHRA and YSYEKL. Trimming cost V 3 bases and J 16 bases, with 19 bases left between them. CDR3 sequence reads: CASSQDTDGRLFF. In DNA, the CDR3 is TGCGCCAGCAGCCAGGATACGGACGGACGACTATTCTTC.

The rearrangement joins TRBV21-1 to TRBJ2-5; the listed D gene, TRBD2, was not tested against the DNA. TRBV21-1 is flagged as a pseudogene. The CDR3 sequence is 16 residues long. CDR3 in DNA: TGTGCCAACGCCCCTGCGGCTAGCGGGACTCAAGAGACCCAGTACTTC. It encodes CANAPAASGTQETQYF.

This clonotype was picked up many times. The chain couples TRBV4-3 to TRBJ2-3; D unclear. Trimming removed 7 bases from V and 1 base from J, with 15 bases in between. This CDR3 comprises 15 residues. Germline CDR1 and CDR2: LGHNA and YSLEER. CDR3: CASTPGGTRTDTQYF. The CDR3 region has the DNA TGCGCCAGCACCCCCGGTGGCACACGCACAGATACGCAGTATTTT.

This clonotype came up many times. This chain links TRBV12-3 or TRBV12-4 with TRBJ2-3, with D possibly matching TRBD2 (6 bases). The CDR3 totals 16 residues. V dropped 0 bases and J dropped 2 bases, with 12 bases sitting between them. The CDR3 protein is CASSLAAGRVTDTQYF. DNA of the CDR3: TGTGCCAGCAGTTTAGCCGCGGGGCGGGTCACAGATACGCAGTATTTT.